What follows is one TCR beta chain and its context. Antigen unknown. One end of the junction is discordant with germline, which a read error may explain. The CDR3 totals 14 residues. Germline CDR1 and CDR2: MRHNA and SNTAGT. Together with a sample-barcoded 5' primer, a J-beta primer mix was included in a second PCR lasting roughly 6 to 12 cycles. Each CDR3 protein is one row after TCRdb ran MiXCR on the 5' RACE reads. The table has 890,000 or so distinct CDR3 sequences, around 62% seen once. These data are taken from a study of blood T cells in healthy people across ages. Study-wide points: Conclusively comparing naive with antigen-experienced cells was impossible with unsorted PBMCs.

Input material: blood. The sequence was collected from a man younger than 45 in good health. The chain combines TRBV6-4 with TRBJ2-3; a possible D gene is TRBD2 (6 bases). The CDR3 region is CASSNSLVAATQYF. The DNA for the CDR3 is TGTGCCAGCAGTAACTCGTTGGTAGCGGCTACGCAGTATTTT.